Shown below are 23 T cell receptor beta chains from a single sample sequenced in a study of monozygotic twins with inflammatory bowel disease. No DNA is given; TCRdb re-called the 5' RACE reads and lists each CDR3 protein once. The table lists hundreds of thousands of distinct CDR3 sequences, with 2% to 3% in the top ten. Source material: blood. The receptors here all came from a human donor with ulcerative colitis or Crohn's disease, or a healthy co-twin of an affected twin (not recorded which).

CDR3 sequence: CSARGPGGGQYF. The chain combines TRBV20-1 with TRBJ2-7; the TCRdb call, TRBD1, lacks DNA for checking. This CDR3 region has 12 residues. Germline CDR1 DFQATT, CDR2 SNEGSKA (reference sequence).

This sequence joins TRBV5-1 and TRBJ1-1. Germline CDR1 and CDR2: SGHRS and YFSETQ. The CDR3 sequence is 15 residues long. The CDR3 here is CASSHRSSRDTEAFF.

The chain uses TRBV6-5 and TRBJ2-2. The germline gives CDR1 MNHEY, CDR2 SVGAGI. CDR3 length equals 12 residues. The CDR3: CASWTNTGELFF.

The chain carries TRBV11-2 and TRBJ2-5. Looked up from germline, CDR1 is SGHAT and CDR2 is FQNNGV. There are 14 residues in the CDR3. This chain's CDR3 is CASSLNRVQETQYF.

The chain has TRBV11-3 and TRBJ2-1; the TCRdb D gene call, TRBD1, has no DNA to confirm it. The CDR3 runs 17 residues. Germline lookup yields CDR1 SGHNT and CDR2 YENEEA. CDR3 protein: CASSLDQGTGGHNEQFF. Complete variable domain (other parts from reference TRBV11-3 and TRBJ2-1): EAGVVQSPRYKIIEKKQPVAFWCNPISGHNTLYWYLQNLGQGPELLIRYENEEAVDDSQLPKDRFSAERLKGVDSTLKIQPAELGDSAVYLCASSLDQGTGGHNEQFFGPGTRLTVL.

The chain joins TRBV9 to TRBJ2-7; the D gene TCRdb calls, TRBD2, cannot be checked with no DNA. CDR1 and CDR2 from the germline V gene are SGDLS and YYNGEE. The CDR3 is 13 amino acids. Here the CDR3 reads CASSKGEGREQYF.

The chain is built from TRBV4-3 and TRBJ1-1; TCRdb reports TRBD1, a call that lacks DNA to check it against. Germline V gene lookup returns CDR1 LGHNA and CDR2 YSLEER. The length of the CDR3 is 15 residues. The CDR3 is CASSLDTRMNTEAFF.

This sequence joins TRBV28 and TRBJ2-3; the D call from TCRdb, TRBD2, cannot be confirmed without DNA. This CDR3 contains 15 residues. Germline CDR1 MDHEN, CDR2 SYDVKM. CDR3: CASSTIAGGPDTQYF.

CDR3 loop: CASSPSGGAGDTQYF. The rearrangement uses TRBV6-5 and TRBJ2-3; without DNA, the TCRdb call of TRBD2 cannot be checked. Germline-derived CDR1 and CDR2 are MNHEY and SVGAGI. CDR3 length: 15 amino acids.

The chain is built from TRBV27 and TRBJ2-2. There are 13 residues in the CDR3. The germline gives CDR1 MNHEY, CDR2 SMNVEV (reference sequence). This chain's CDR3 is CASTPETGGELFF.

CDR3 loop: CATKQGTDEQYF. The chain joins TRBV15 to TRBJ2-7; TCRdb lists TRBD1, though no DNA is available to test this call. The CDR3 covers 12 residues. CDR1 is LNHNV and CDR2 is YYDKDF in the germline V gene (reference sequence).

This chain connects TRBV6-1 to TRBJ2-3; lacking DNA, the TRBD2 call made by TCRdb goes unchecked. Germline V gene lookup returns CDR1 MNHNS and CDR2 SASEGT. This CDR3 region has 20 residues. The CDR3: CASSEFRQGFFEYSTDTQYF.

The CDR3 region is CASSLTAGTSQNEQFF. The V and J genes are TRBV4-1 and TRBJ2-1; the TRBD2 assignment by TCRdb is unverifiable without DNA. Germline V lookup: CDR1 MGHRA, CDR2 YSYEKL. This CDR3 has 16 amino acids.

The CDR3 region is CASSGGTGLRYNEQFF. This chain connects TRBV11-2 to TRBJ2-1; TCRdb designates TRBD1, a call that cannot be tested without DNA. This CDR3 comprises 16 residues. The V gene's germline CDR1 is SGHAT and CDR2 FQNNGV.

This chain connects TRBV5-1 to TRBJ2-5; TCRdb calls TRBD2, which cannot be checked without DNA. The germline gives CDR1 SGHRS, CDR2 YFSETQ. This CDR3 comprises 15 residues. The CDR3 here is CASSLVAGWEETQYF.

The CDR3 sequence is CSAPGGLNTEAFF. V and J are TRBV29-1 and TRBJ1-1; TCRdb picks TRBD1, but there is no DNA to check that call. The CDR3 sequence is 13 residues long. CDR1 and CDR2 from the germline V gene are SQVTM and ANQGSEA.

The gene calls are TRBV30 and TRBJ1-2; TCRdb's D call of TRBD1 is untestable without DNA. CDR1 GTSNPN and CDR2 SVGIG come from the germline V gene (reference sequence). The length of the CDR3 is 13 residues. CDR3 loop: CAWKGVQPYGYTF.

The chain has TRBV7-9 and TRBJ1-5; the D call of TRBD1 rests on TCRdb alone, since no DNA is present to check it. The CDR3 loop spans 15 amino acids. Germline assignment: CDR1 SEHNR and CDR2 FQNEAQ (reference sequence). CDR3 loop: CASSSSGTGYQPQHF.

This sequence joins TRBV11-2 and TRBJ2-4; TCRdb gives TRBD2 as the D gene, but with no DNA this cannot be confirmed. This CDR3 contains 18 residues. Per the germline V gene, CDR1 is SGHAT and CDR2 is FQNNGV. CDR3: CASSLLAGQTGAKNFQYF.

V is TRBV6-2 or TRBV6-3 and J is TRBJ1-2. Germline assignment: CDR1 MNHEY and CDR2 SVGEGT. The length of the CDR3 is 14 residues. The CDR3 here is CASTTTSPVHGYTF.

The CDR3 loop is CASSLLPQGVLHEQYF. The chain has TRBV5-1 and TRBJ2-7; lacking DNA, the TRBD1 call made by TCRdb goes unchecked. The CDR3 has 16 residues. Germline assignment: CDR1 SGHRS and CDR2 YFSETQ.

The chain employs TRBV10-3 and TRBJ2-4; TCRdb returns TRBD2, unconfirmable since there is no DNA. Germline assignment: CDR1 ENHRY and CDR2 SYGVKD. There are 12 residues in the CDR3. The CDR3 sequence: CAISEGLADQYF.

J is TRBJ2-1 and V is TRBV9; TCRdb indicates TRBD2, and absent DNA this call remains unverified. Germline values: CDR1 SGDLS, CDR2 YYNGEE. This CDR3 spans 17 amino acids. CDR3 in amino acids: CASSDLAGAGSYNEQFF.